This T cell receptor (beta chain) was found in a study of cytomegalovirus exposure and HLA in healthy donors. In regard to this clone: The antigen remains undetermined.

The PCR contained 60 Vbeta and 13 Jbeta primers. Libraries were prepared by immunoSEQ multiplex PCR; TCRdb keeps only in-frame clonotypes and omits some of them. In the table there are some 200,000 clones, roughly 73% of which are singletons. Regarding the study as a whole: Cytomegalovirus status was reportedly diagnosed by the classifier with high specificity and sensitivity. V- and J-gene trimming of TCR beta was linked (in a later analysis) to a missense DCLRE1C variant.

Trimming stripped 2 bases from V and 5 bases from J, with 12 bases between. Per germline, CDR1 SGHTA and CDR2 FQGTGA. This CDR3 is built from 14 residues. The J gene is TRBJ1-1, the V gene TRBV7-3, with TRBD1 as a possible D gene (5 bases). The source of this sequence is a female donor in good health and CMV-seronegative. The sample consisted of PBMCs. The CDR3 region has the DNA TGTGCCAGCAGCTTACTAAGTGGGGGGACTGAAGCTTTCTTT. Encoded protein: CASSLLSGGTEAFF.